These 2 T cell receptor beta chains were all obtained from the same sample, sequenced in a study of T cell responses to AZD1222 COVID-19 vaccine. Some clones are missing from TCRdb's copy, which holds only in-frame ones; the method was immunoSEQ multiplex PCR. This table has over 120,000 clones, 85% to 95% appearing once. The source was peripheral blood, collected after recovery from COVID-19. These TCRs come from an adult who had recovered from COVID-19.

This sequence joins TRBV7-9 and TRBJ2-7; D possibly uses TRBD1 or TRBD2 (5 bases each). Germline V gene data show CDR1 as SEHNR and CDR2 as FQNEAQ (reference sequence). The CDR3 has 19 residues. Trimming cost V 4 bases and J 0 bases, with 25 bases left between them. As DNA, the CDR3 is TGTGCCAGCAGCTCATGGGTGAGGGTGGGACCGGGAAACTCCTACGAGCAGTACTTC. It yields the protein CASSSWVRVGPGNSYEQYF. Complete variable domain (other parts from reference TRBV7-9 and TRBJ2-7): DTGVSQNPRHKITKRGQNVTFRCDPISEHNRLYWYRQTLGQGPEFLTYFQNEAQLEKSRLLSDRFSAERPKGSFSTLEIQRTEQGDSAMYLCASSSWVRVGPGNSYEQYFGPGTRLTVT.

The chain uses TRBV14 and TRBJ2-1, with TRBD2 identical over 14 bases. Germline trimming cut 5 bases from V and 9 bases from J; bases unmatched to any gene: 6. Per germline, CDR1 SGHDN and CDR2 FVKESK. There are 15 residues in the CDR3. The CDR3 DNA reads TGTGCCAGCAGCGGAGGACTAGCGGGAGGAATTGAGCAGTTCTTC. Its translation is CASSGGLAGGIEQFF. Supplemented by reference TRBV14 and TRBJ2-1, the full variable domain reads EAGVTQFPSHSVIEKGQTVTLRCDPISGHDNLYWYRRVMGKEIKFLLHFVKESKQDESGMPNNRFLAERTGGTYSTLKVQPAELEDSGVYFCASSGGLAGGIEQFFGPGTRLTVL.